This TCR beta chain was obtained from a study of OX40 agonist ivuxolimab in advanced cancers. Whole-study context: Ivuxolimab doses were 0.01, 0.1, 0.3, 1.5, 3 or 10 mg/kg every 2 weeks. Having had anti-PD-1, anti-PD-L1 or anti-CTLA-4 therapy before was allowed, and about 42% had some. Findings of the study overall: People who partly responded at 0.1-3.0 mg/kg had some of the least clonal expansion seen.

The repertoire was sequenced with immunoSEQ multiplex PCR; TCRdb's copy has only in-frame clones and lacks some. The sample lists tens of thousands of clones, 80% to 90% seen once, with about 6.3% in the top ten. For this clone: Its specificity is not known.

V dropped 4 bases and J dropped 4; count of bases not matched to a gene: 9. This CDR3 spans 17 amino acids. CDR1 MNHEY and CDR2 SMNVEV come from the germline V gene (reference sequence). The V gene is TRBV27, the J gene TRBJ2-3; 12 bases align to TRBD2. The receptor's source is an adult with an advanced solid tumor such as melanoma, head and neck, liver or kidney cancer. Sequencing was performed on CD4+ or CD8+ T cells sorted from blood, taken in a trial of the OX40 agonist ivuxolimab. The CDR3 protein is CASSSFWTSGNADTQYF. CDR3 sequence (DNA): TGTGCCAGCAGTTCCTTTTGGACTAGCGGGAATGCAGATACGCAGTATTTT.